The entry that follows covers one T cell receptor (beta chain) sequence. This sample was included in a study of blood T cell repertoires in COVID-19. About the research overall: Both acute and convalescent COVID-19 samples were obtained from the United States, Italy and Spain. The cDNA or gDNA used as material had been derived from T cells, B-cell-depleted T cells, or PBMCs.

V lost 4 bases to trimming and J lost 1 base; unmatched junction nucleotides: 3. Germline CDR1 reads SGHRS; CDR2 reads YFSETQ. The CDR3 consists of 14 residues. In the original analysis: Nucleated cell counts were estimated from reference gene primer amplification. Using immunoSEQ multiplex PCR, the repertoire was profiled, and TCRdb retains in-frame clones only, with some absent. V and J calls and clone size are copied from that table; D and trimming were computed from the DNA. The table has approximately 170,000 clones, roughly nine tenths seen once. The chain links TRBV5-1 to TRBJ1-1; the match to TRBD1 covers 8 bases. Sequenced input: peripheral blood. The receptor was isolated from a woman aged 70-85 years with acute or convalescent COVID-19. The CDR3 is CASSPTGENTEAFF. The CDR3 region has the DNA TGCGCCAGCAGCCCGACAGGGGAGAACACTGAAGCTTTCTTT.